Each of the 21 T cell receptor beta chains below was sequenced from the same sample in a study of CD8+ T cells in alopecia areata. In each case, RNA was isolated and then reverse transcribed into cDNA as the sequencing template. Repertoires were generated with immunoSEQ multiplex PCR, while TCRdb's copy carries only in-frame clones and drops some. The sample contains 150,000 to 200,000 clones, approximately 61% of which appear only once. Treatment meaning: oral pan-JAK inhibitor, 5-10 mg twice daily. The sequencing here drew on CD4+ T cells sorted from blood, taken at week 24, from a patient treated with tofacitinib. These TCRs come from a human donor with alopecia areata.

V usage is TRBV30 and J usage is TRBJ1-5, with D possibly TRBD1 on 5 matching bases. The V end was cut by 2 bases, the J end by 8 bases, with 16 bases between. CDR1 and CDR2 from the germline V gene are GTSNPN and SVGIG (reference sequence). This CDR3 comprises 14 residues. In DNA, the CDR3 is TGTGCCTGGAGTAAGGGACTGGGTGGGGAGCCCCAGCATTTT. It translates to CAWSKGLGGEPQHF.

The chain recombines TRBV30 with TRBJ2-3; no clear D. This CDR3 has 14 residues. V was trimmed by 0 bases and J by 3 bases, leaving 10 bases between them. Germline V gene sequence: CDR1 GTSNPN, CDR2 SVGIG (reference sequence). Here the CDR3 DNA reads TGTGCCTGGAGTGTGGGGTCCCGGACAGATACGCAGTATTTT. Amino acid sequence: CAWSVGSRTDTQYF.

Only a few counts were recorded for this clone. The rearrangement links TRBV6-1 to TRBJ2-4; 9 bases are a match to TRBD2. Trimming took 9 bases from V and 15 from J; bases not matched to a gene: 18. The CDR3 spans 14 residues. The germline V gene encodes CDR1 MNHNS and CDR2 SASEGT. CDR3 in DNA: TGTGCCAGTGCCGTTCCAGTAGCGGGGGATCCGAGGTACTTC. Protein sequence: CASAVPVAGDPRYF.

The CDR3 spells CASSFRDRDGYTF. The CDR3, as DNA: TGTGCCAGCAGCTTTCGGGACAGGGACGGCTACACCTTC. The J gene is TRBJ1-2, the V gene TRBV7-2, with 9 bases matching TRBD1. V trimming: 3 bases; J trimming: 8 bases; junction bases outside the gene matches: 4. Germline assignment: CDR1 SGHTA and CDR2 FQGNSA. CDR3 length equals 13 residues.

The CDR3 here is CASSGGGRSTDTQYF. CDR3 nucleotides: TGTGCCAGCAGTGGCGGGGGAAGAAGCACAGATACGCAGTATTTT. V usage is TRBV2 and J usage is TRBJ2-3; 7 bases agree with TRBD2. The CDR3 is made up of 15 amino acids. Germline trimming cut 4 bases from V and 0 bases from J; bases unmatched to any gene: 4. Germline V gene lookup returns CDR1 SNHLY and CDR2 FYNNEI.

As for this clone: Distinct nucleotide sequences in the sample also encode this CDR3. This chain uses TRBV30 with TRBJ1-1; D remains unclear. Trimming pared 0 bases from V and 6 bases from J, leaving 5 bases between. CDR3 length: 11 amino acids. Germline V gene lookup returns CDR1 GTSNPN and CDR2 SVGIG (reference sequence). CDR3 sequence: CAWSVGSEAFF. The CDR3 bases are TGTGCCTGGAGTGTTGGTTCTGAAGCTTTCTTT.

This clone was seen just once. The chain joins TRBV10-1 to TRBJ2-7; weak D call: TRBD1 (5 bases). V lost 7 bases and J lost 1, with 11 bases in between. This CDR3 comprises 13 residues. CDR1 and CDR2 from the germline V gene are WNHNN and SYGVQD (reference sequence). DNA of the CDR3: TGCGCCAGCAAGGGGTCGGATTCCTACGAGCAGTACTTC. It codes for CASKGSDSYEQYF.

Regarding this clone: Other DNA sequences of this sample code for an identical CDR3. The CDR3 DNA follows: TGCAGCGTCCACAGGGGGGGGAACACTGAAGCTTTCTTT. Protein: CSVHRGGNTEAFF. J is TRBJ1-1 and V is TRBV29-1; 8 bases map to TRBD1. The V gene end was trimmed by 6 bases and the J gene end by 1 base; junction bases not matched to a gene: 4. The CDR3 runs to 13 residues. Germline CDR1 is SQVTM and CDR2 is ANQGSEA.

Details on this clone: A read error may account for a junction end that differs from germline. V and J are TRBV20-1 and TRBJ1-1, with D tentatively TRBD1 (5 bases). Germline V CDR1 and CDR2: DFQATT, SNEGSKA (reference sequence). This CDR3 is built from 11 residues. The CDR3 DNA is TGCAGTGCGAGAGGGGACGATGAAGCTTTCTTT. It is translated as CSARGDDEAFF.

This clone has more than one count but fewer than ten. V and J are TRBV10-3 and TRBJ2-2; 7 nucleotides agree with TRBD2. This CDR3 spans 15 amino acids. J lost 4 bases, V lost 8 bases, and 10 bases had no gene match. In germline, CDR1 is ENHRY, CDR2 SYGVKD. The CDR3 DNA is TGTGCCATCGCTCCGGGGCCGGGGGGCACCGGGGAGCTGTTTTTT. Encoded protein: CAIAPGPGGTGELFF.

A single count supports this clone. V usage is TRBV5-6 and J usage is TRBJ1-2; 9 bases align to TRBD1. The V gene end was trimmed by 4 bases and the J gene end by 7 bases; junction bases not matched to a gene: 5. Germline CDR1 and CDR2: SGHDT and YYEEEE. There are 13 residues in the CDR3. The CDR3 sequence: CASSRDRAAGYTF. DNA of the CDR3: TGTGCCAGCAGCAGGGACAGGGCCGCTGGCTACACCTTC.

The table lists this clone with a few counts. Other DNA sequences in this specimen translate into the identical CDR3. This chain uses TRBV9 with TRBJ2-2; D is uncertain. Germline loops: CDR1 SGDLS, CDR2 YYNGEE. V was cut by 0 bases and J by 1 base, with 4 bases left in between. The CDR3 extends over 14 amino acids. Here the CDR3 reads CASSVVGNTGELFF. In DNA form, the CDR3 reads TGTGCCAGCAGCGTAGTTGGGAACACCGGGGAGCTGTTTTTT.

The chain uses TRBV4-3 and TRBJ1-1; D ambiguous. Per germline, CDR1 LGHNA and CDR2 YSLEER. Trimming removed 0 bases from V and 1 base from J, with 15 bases in between. The CDR3 is made up of 17 amino acids. The CDR3, as DNA: TGCGCCAGCAGCCAAGATCTTATAGTTAAAGGGAACACTGAAGCTTTCTTT. It specifies CASSQDLIVKGNTEAFF.

The chain uses TRBV5-1 and TRBJ1-1; TRBD1 aligns across 7 bases. The CDR3 consists of 13 residues. Germline V gene data show CDR1 as SGHRS and CDR2 as YFSETQ. With 6 bases clipped from V and 0 bases from J, the junction kept 2 bases outside the gene matches. CDR3 loop: CASTGTVNTEAFF. The CDR3 coding sequence is TGCGCCAGCACCGGGACAGTGAACACTGAAGCTTTCTTT.

V usage is TRBV5-5 and J usage is TRBJ2-3; 11 bases match TRBD1. Germline V gives CDR1 SGHKS, CDR2 YYEKEE (reference sequence). The CDR3 runs to 17 residues. With V trimmed by 2 bases and J by 4 bases, 9 bases remained unmatched. The CDR3 nucleotides are TGTGCCAGCAGCTTAGGACAGGGGGCGGCTAGGTCAGATACGCAGTATTTT. Its protein is CASSLGQGAARSDTQYF.

The chain joins TRBV6-1 to TRBJ1-5; the D is unclear. V was cut by 0 bases and J by 7 bases, with 7 bases left in between. CDR3 length equals 13 residues. CDR1 MNHNS and CDR2 SASEGT come from the germline V gene. DNA of the CDR3: TGTGCCAGCAGTGAAGCGCCGGACCAGCCCCAGCATTTT. Protein: CASSEAPDQPQHF.

For this clone: Other DNA sequences in this specimen translate into the identical CDR3. J is TRBJ2-3 and V is TRBV30; 12 nucleotides align to TRBD2. Germline V gives CDR1 GTSNPN, CDR2 SVGIG (reference sequence). V shed 3 bases, J shed 8 bases, and the junction held 6 bases outside the gene matches. The CDR3 length is 14 residues. CDR3 coding DNA: TGTGCCTGGAGGCTAGCGGGGGGGCCGGGTACGCAGTATTTT. Translated, it gives CAWRLAGGPGTQYF. Complete variable domain (other parts from reference TRBV30 and TRBJ2-3): SQTIHQWPATLVQPVGSPLSLECTVEGTSNPNLYWYRQAAGRGLQLLFYSVGIGQISSEVPQNLSASRPQDRQFILSSKKLLLSDSGFYLCAWRLAGGPGTQYFGPGTRLTVL.

This clone has only a few counts. The chain has TRBV27 and TRBJ1-6; 8 bases match TRBD1. CDR3 length: 18 residues. Germline CDR1 MNHEY, CDR2 SMNVEV (reference sequence). The V gene end was trimmed by 8 bases and the J gene end by 6 bases; junction bases not matched to a gene: 18. The CDR3 bases are TGTGCCAGCCAACGAACCCCGCCGACAGGGGCCTTTAATTCACCCCTCCACTTT. Protein: CASQRTPPTGAFNSPLHF.

The genes are TRBV4-1 and TRBJ1-1; D is unresolved. From germline, CDR1 is MGHRA and CDR2 YSYEKL. The V end lost 0 bases, the J end lost 3 bases, and 2 bases lay between the germline ends. The CDR3 has 12 amino acids. In nucleotides, the CDR3 is TGCGCCAGCAGCCAAGAAGACACTGAAGCTTTCTTT. Residues: CASSQEDTEAFF.

The chain joins TRBV5-1 to TRBJ2-6, with D possibly TRBD2 on 6 matching bases. Germline V gene data show CDR1 as SGHRS and CDR2 as YFSETQ. The CDR3 runs 15 residues. Trimming left V 4 bases short and J 4 bases short, with 12 bases between. The CDR3 DNA follows: TGCGCCAGCAGCCCAGGAGGGTCAGGGGCCAACGTCCTGACTTTC. It codes for CASSPGGSGANVLTF. The full variable domain, completed using reference TRBV5-1 and TRBJ2-6, is KAGVTQTPRYLIKTRGQQVTLSCSPISGHRSVSWYQQTPGQGLQFLFEYFSETQRNKGNFPGRFSGRQFSNSRSEMNVSTLELGDSALYLCASSPGGSGANVLTFGAGSRLTVL.

In its sample, this clone was seen a few times. The chain is built from TRBV15 and TRBJ1-5; the D gene is possibly TRBD1 (5 bases). This CDR3 spans 14 amino acids. Germline lookup yields CDR1 LNHNV and CDR2 YYDKDF (reference sequence). V lost 1 base to trimming and J lost 7 bases, with 11 bases between them. The CDR3 DNA sequence: TGTGCCACCAGCAGAGGGGGGGTTGAACAGCCCCAGCATTTT. Translation gives CATSRGGVEQPQHF. Looking up the rest from reference TRBV15 and TRBJ1-5 gives the full variable domain: DAMVIQNPRYQVTQFGKPVTLSCSQTLNHNVMYWYQQKSSQAPKLLFHYYDKDFNNEADTPDNFQSRRPNTSFCFLDIRSPGLGDTAMYLCATSRGGVEQPQHFGDGTRLSIL.